Following are 13 T cell receptor beta chains from one sample sequenced in a study of cytomegalovirus exposure and HLA in healthy donors. Both 60 Vbeta primers and 13 Jbeta primers went into the PCR. The assay was immunoSEQ multiplex PCR, and TCRdb's table has in-frame clones only and misses some. The sample contains 150,000 or so clones, about 68% of which appear only once. The material sequenced was PBMCs. These receptor sequences come from a young man in good health and CMV-seronegative.

The rearrangement uses TRBV11-3 and TRBJ2-7, with TRBD1 matching 10 bases. CDR3 length equals 15 residues. Germline V gene sequence: CDR1 SGHNT, CDR2 YENEEA. The J segment lost 4 bases and the V segment lost 5 bases, leaving 8 bases of the junction unmatched. For the CDR3, the DNA is TGTGCCAGCAGCCGCGGAGGACAGGGGGAATACGAGCAGTACTTC. Translated, it gives CASSRGGQGEYEQYF.

This chain joins TRBV5-1 and TRBJ1-4; 7 bases line up with TRBD1. CDR1 and CDR2 (germline): SGHRS, YFSETQ. V dropped 2 bases and J dropped 3; count of bases not matched to a gene: 7. The CDR3 is 16 amino acids. CDR3 loop: CASSLNSGGSNEKLFF. CDR3 DNA: TGCGCCAGCAGCTTAAATTCAGGGGGTTCTAATGAAAAACTGTTTTTT. Full variable domain (rest looked up from reference TRBV5-1 and TRBJ1-4): KAGVTQTPRYLIKTRGQQVTLSCSPISGHRSVSWYQQTPGQGLQFLFEYFSETQRNKGNFPGRFSGRQFSNSRSEMNVSTLELGDSALYLCASSLNSGGSNEKLFFGSGTQLSVL.

The rearrangement joins TRBV6-5 to TRBJ1-3; D is unclear. V lost 5 bases and J lost 0, with 8 bases in between. The CDR3 contains 14 residues. CDR1 MNHEY and CDR2 SVGAGI come from the germline V gene. CDR3 amino acids: CASSPDTSGNTIYF. CDR3 nucleotide sequence: TGTGCCAGCAGTCCCGACACCTCTGGAAACACCATATATTTT.

This clone showed up just once. V usage is TRBV28 and J usage is TRBJ2-5, with D tentatively TRBD2 (5 bases). The CDR3 has 14 amino acids. CDR1 is MDHEN, CDR2 SYDVKM, per germline. V shed 5 bases and J shed 0 bases, with 10 bases lying between them. This chain's CDR3 is CASSILDYQETQYF. For the CDR3, the DNA is TGTGCCAGCAGTATACTAGACTACCAAGAGACCCAGTACTTC.

The CDR3, as DNA: TGTGCCAGCAGCTTAACGAGTCAAGTGAACACTGAAGCTTTCTTT. It codes for CASSLTSQVNTEAFF. The V and J genes are TRBV7-3 and TRBJ1-1; D remains unclear. Deletions cut 0 bases from V and 0 bases from J, with 8 bases between. The CDR3 consists of 15 residues. The germline V gene has CDR1 SGHTA and CDR2 FQGTGA. The whole variable domain, remainder taken from reference TRBV7-3 and TRBJ1-1, is GAGVSQTPSNKVTEKGKYVELRCDPISGHTALYWYRQSLGQGPEFLIYFQGTGAADDSGLPNDRFFAVRPEGSVSTLKIQRTERGDSAVYLCASSLTSQVNTEAFFGQGTRLTVV.

This clone was detected only a few times. J is TRBJ1-1 and V is TRBV7-2, with a tentative D call TRBD1 (5 bases). Per the germline V gene, CDR1 is SGHTA and CDR2 is FQGNSA. V was clipped by 1 base and J by 5 bases, with 14 bases between them. The length of the CDR3 is 15 residues. CDR3 in amino acids: CASSLGGWGGTEAFF. Written as DNA, the CDR3 is TGTGCCAGCAGCTTAGGGGGATGGGGCGGAACTGAAGCTTTCTTT.

V gene TRBV9 combines with J gene TRBJ2-7; possible D gene TRBD2, 6 bases. This CDR3 has 12 amino acids. Germline-derived CDR1 and CDR2 are SGDLS and YYNGEE. The germline V and J ends were trimmed by 3 bases and 9 bases, with 13 bases remaining between them. The CDR3 here is CASSAGVGVQYF. The CDR3 DNA follows: TGTGCCAGCAGCGCGGGGGTAGGGGTGCAGTACTTC.

In this sample, this clone turned up a few times. Written as DNA, the CDR3 is TGTGCCAGCAGTTCTGGGGGCGGGCGCAATCAGCCCCAGCATTTT. Translation: CASSSGGGRNQPQHF. The rearrangement links TRBV6-6 to TRBJ1-5, with a weak D call TRBD1 (6 bases). V was trimmed by 4 bases and J by 2 bases, leaving 12 bases between them. Germline-derived CDR1 and CDR2 are MNHNY and SVGAGI (reference sequence). There are 15 residues in the CDR3.

There are a few counts of this clone. The J gene is TRBJ1-1, the V gene TRBV5-6, with 7 positions matching TRBD1. This CDR3 region has 16 residues. Germline assignment: CDR1 SGHDT and CDR2 YYEEEE. V was pared by 0 bases and J by 1 base, with 6 bases of the junction left unmatched. CDR3 DNA: TGTGCCAGCAGCTTGGACAGGGGAAAAGGGAACACTGAAGCTTTCTTT. Translating gives CASSLDRGKGNTEAFF.

The chain couples TRBV9 to TRBJ1-1; D unclear. V was shortened by 3 bases and J by 12 bases, with 12 bases between the two germline ends. The CDR3 totals 11 residues. Germline-derived CDR1 and CDR2 are SGDLS and YYNGEE. The CDR3 loop reads CASSGDTGTFF. DNA for the CDR3: TGTGCCAGCAGCGGAGACACGGGGACTTTCTTT.

This clone was found once. The rearrangement links TRBV6-5 to TRBJ2-5; TRBD1 aligns across 7 bases. CDR1 MNHEY and CDR2 SVGAGI come from the germline V gene. After removal of 7 bases from V and 1 base from J, the junction contained 9 bases not matched to a gene. The CDR3 totals 15 residues. The CDR3 DNA reads as TGTGCCAGCACCGAGTCAGGGGGACGCCAAGAGACCCAGTACTTC. Its protein product is CASTESGGRQETQYF.

This clone appeared a few times. The chain is built from TRBV11-3 and TRBJ2-2, with TRBD2 identical over 7 bases. Trimming cost V 0 bases and J 5 bases; bases outside gene matches: 9. The germline V gene has CDR1 SGHNT and CDR2 YENEEA. The CDR3 covers 17 residues. The CDR3 here is CASSLERGVIGTGELFF. The CDR3 DNA is TGTGCCAGCAGCTTAGAACGGGGGGTTATTGGAACCGGGGAGCTGTTTTTT.

The V call is TRBV6-1, the J call TRBJ2-7; 10 nucleotides agree with TRBD1. The CDR3 is 13 residues long. V trimming: 8 bases; J trimming: 3 bases; junction bases outside the gene matches: 4. CDR1 MNHNS and CDR2 SASEGT come from the germline V gene. This chain's CDR3 is CASLRTGGYEQYF. CDR3 sequence (DNA): TGTGCCAGCCTAAGGACAGGGGGCTACGAGCAGTACTTC.